A selection of T cell receptor beta chains follows, all from one sample in a study of chronic HIV infection and antiretroviral therapy. A single record per CDR3 protein comes from TCRdb applying MiXCR to the 5' RACE reads. The sample lists roughly 39,000 distinct CDR3 sequences, roughly 8% occurring once. The sequenced sample consisted of peripheral blood. These receptor sequences come from an adult who had HIV and had not received antiretroviral therapy, or was an uninfected healthy control (not recorded which). Both conserved end residues are part of each CDR3. D genes are given only for firm matches. Size values are once, few and many counts, or a class for expanded clones, and some rows have none.

J gene: TRBJ2-2
D gene: -
V gene: TRBV20-1
clone size: few
CDR3 DNA: TGCAGTGCTAGAGATGAAGTCGGGGAGCTGTTTTTT
CDR3 protein: CSARDEVGELFF

J gene: TRBJ1-2
D gene: -
V gene: TRBV2
clone size: -
CDR3 DNA: TGTGCCAGCAGTGTCGGGGACGGCTACACCTTC
CDR3 protein: CASSVGDGYTF

J gene: TRBJ1-2
D gene: TRBD1
V gene: TRBV28
clone size: -
CDR3 DNA: TGTGCCAGCAGTACGACAGGGGACGGCTACACCTTC
CDR3 protein: CASSTTGDGYTF

J gene: TRBJ2-5
D gene: TRBD2
V gene: TRBV14
clone size: many
CDR3 DNA: TGTGCCAGCAGCGGGCTAGCGGGAGGTACCCAGTACTTC
CDR3 protein: CASSGLAGGTQYF

J gene: TRBJ1-1
D gene: -
V gene: TRBV7-8
clone size: -
CDR3 DNA: TGTGCCAGCAGCTTAGTGGCAGAGACTGAAGCTTTCTTT
CDR3 protein: CASSLVAETEAFF

J gene: TRBJ2-7
D gene: TRBD1
V gene: TRBV7-6
clone size: -
CDR3 DNA: TGTGCCAGCAGCGTAGGACAGGGGAAACCCTACGAGCAGTACTTC
CDR3 protein: CASSVGQGKPYEQYF

J gene: TRBJ2-5
D gene: -
V gene: TRBV29-1
clone size: -
CDR3 DNA: TGCAGCGTTGACCAGGCAGGAGTAGGGCAAGAGACCCAGTACTTC
CDR3 protein: CSVDQAGVGQETQYF

J gene: TRBJ1-1
D gene: -
V gene: TRBV7-9
clone size: -
CDR3 DNA: TGTGCCAGCAGCCAGACCAACAGGGCTGGGACTGAAGCTTTCTTT
CDR3 protein: CASSQTNRAGTEAFF

J gene: TRBJ2-5
D gene: -
V gene: TRBV2
clone size: many
CDR3 DNA: TGTGCCAGCAGTCCCCTACTAGGATTGGAAGAGACCCAGTACTTC
CDR3 protein: CASSPLLGLEETQYF

J gene: TRBJ2-2
D gene: -
V gene: TRBV29-1
clone size: many
CDR3 DNA: TGCAGCGTTGAACGAGGGGAAAGCACCGGGGAGCTGTTTTTT
CDR3 protein: CSVERGESTGELFF

J gene: TRBJ2-1
D gene: TRBD2
V gene: TRBV20-1
clone size: -
CDR3 DNA: TGCAGTGCTACCCCACGGGCGGGAGGGGGTTACAATGAGCAGTTCTTC
CDR3 protein: CSATPRAGGGYNEQFF

J gene: TRBJ2-7
D gene: -
V gene: TRBV28
clone size: -
CDR3 DNA: TGTGCCAGCAGTTTACGGGGGAGTAGGGACGAGCAGTACTTC
CDR3 protein: CASSLRGSRDEQYF

J gene: TRBJ2-5
D gene: -
V gene: TRBV6-6
clone size: few
CDR3 DNA: TGTGCCAGCAGTTACGGGGAGACCCAGTACTTC
CDR3 protein: CASSYGETQYF

J gene: TRBJ2-2
D gene: -
V gene: TRBV29-1
clone size: many
CDR3 DNA: TGCAGCCACAGGGAGGGAAGCACCGGGGAGCTGTTTTTT
CDR3 protein: CSHREGSTGELFF

J gene: TRBJ2-1
D gene: -
V gene: TRBV29-1
clone size: -
CDR3 DNA: TGCAGCGTTGACCCCGGGACCCTAGGGGGAGAGCAGTTCTTC
CDR3 protein: CSVDPGTLGGEQFF

J gene: TRBJ2-7
D gene: -
V gene: TRBV6-2/TRBV6-3
clone size: few
CDR3 DNA: TGTGCCAGCAGTTACTCCCGGGGCGAGCAGTACTTC
CDR3 protein: CASSYSRGEQYF

J gene: TRBJ1-4
D gene: -
V gene: TRBV3-1
clone size: many
CDR3 DNA: TGTGCCAGCAGCCAAGGTTCCAGGGCTACTAATGAAAAACTGTTTTTT
CDR3 protein: CASSQGSRATNEKLFF

J gene: TRBJ2-7
D gene: -
V gene: TRBV30
clone size: -
CDR3 DNA: TGTGTCTTCCAGAAGACCTCGGGAGAGCAGTACTTC
CDR3 protein: CVFQKTSGEQYF

J gene: TRBJ1-2
D gene: -
V gene: TRBV5-8
clone size: few
CDR3 DNA: TGTGCCAGCAGCTTGGCCCCGGGACCAGGTGGTGGCTACACCTTC
CDR3 protein: CASSLAPGPGGGYTF

J gene: TRBJ1-1
D gene: -
V gene: TRBV28
clone size: many
CDR3 DNA: TGTGCCAGCAGCGAACAGGTCCCGAACACTGAAGCTTTCTTT
CDR3 protein: CASSEQVPNTEAFF

J gene: TRBJ2-2
D gene: -
V gene: TRBV29-1
clone size: -
CDR3 DNA: TGCAGCGGGGCTGGACAGAACACCGGGGAGCTGTTTTTT
CDR3 protein: CSGAGQNTGELFF

J gene: TRBJ2-7
D gene: TRBD2
V gene: TRBV28
clone size: few
CDR3 DNA: TGTGCCAGCAGTAAACCGGGACTAGGGCTTGGGGAGCAGTACTTC
CDR3 protein: CASSKPGLGLGEQYF

J gene: TRBJ1-1
D gene: -
V gene: TRBV2
clone size: many
CDR3 DNA: TGTGCCAGCAGTTTCGGCCACATCGCAGCTTTCTTT
CDR3 protein: CASSFGHIAAFF

J gene: TRBJ1-5
D gene: -
V gene: TRBV6-2/TRBV6-3
clone size: -
CDR3 DNA: TGTGCCAGCAGTTACAGGACGATGGGCCAGGGGCCCCAGCATTTT
CDR3 protein: CASSYRTMGQGPQHF

J gene: TRBJ1-2
D gene: -
V gene: TRBV4-2
clone size: few
CDR3 DNA: TGTGCCAGCAGCGCACAGGAGACAGACTATGGCTACACCTTC
CDR3 protein: CASSAQETDYGYTF

J gene: TRBJ2-7
D gene: TRBD1
V gene: TRBV4-3
clone size: many
CDR3 DNA: TGCGCCAGCAGCCAGGACAGGGAATCCTACGAGCAGTACTTC
CDR3 protein: CASSQDRESYEQYF

J gene: TRBJ1-5
D gene: -
V gene: TRBV4-1
clone size: -
CDR3 DNA: TGCGCCAGCAGCCAAGATGGAGGGGGGTCCAGGCAGCCCCAGCATTTT
CDR3 protein: CASSQDGGGSRQPQHF

J gene: TRBJ1-5
D gene: -
V gene: TRBV7-2
clone size: -
CDR3 DNA: TGTGCCAGCAGCTTAGTACCGGGTGAGGGTCAGCCCCAGCATTTT
CDR3 protein: CASSLVPGEGQPQHF

J gene: TRBJ1-1
D gene: TRBD1
V gene: TRBV6-6
clone size: -
CDR3 DNA: TGTGCCAGCAGACAGGGACAGAGGAACACTGAAACTTTCTTT
CDR3 protein: CASRQGQRNTETFF

J gene: TRBJ2-6
D gene: -
V gene: TRBV4-3
clone size: many
CDR3 DNA: TGCGCCAGCAGCCAAGACCAAAGCTCTGGGGCCAACGTCCTGACTTTC
CDR3 protein: CASSQDQSSGANVLTF

J gene: TRBJ2-6
D gene: TRBD2
V gene: TRBV19
clone size: many
CDR3 DNA: TGTGCCAGTAGTAACGGGGGGGGACTCTCTGGGGCCAACGTCCTGACTTTC
CDR3 protein: CASSNGGGLSGANVLTF

J gene: TRBJ2-2
D gene: -
V gene: TRBV28
clone size: -
CDR3 DNA: TGTGCCAGCAGCCCGGGCCCCACCGGGGAGCTGTTTTTT
CDR3 protein: CASSPGPTGELFF

J gene: TRBJ1-2
D gene: -
V gene: TRBV20-1
clone size: many
CDR3 DNA: TGCAGTGCCTTATATTATGGCTACACCTTC
CDR3 protein: CSALYYGYTF